This T cell receptor (beta chain) is from a study of T cell changes during pregnancy in multiple sclerosis. This CDR3 is 14 amino acids long. Germline CDR1 and CDR2: LNHDA and SQIVND (reference sequence). V shed 10 bases and J shed 4 bases, with 17 bases lying between them. The protocol was immunoSEQ multiplex PCR, while the TCRdb copy is restricted to in-frame clones and leaves out a portion. The table shows 60,000 to 90,000 clones, with about 93% occurring only once. The sample here was peripheral blood, taken after pregnancy. This TCR came from a female donor in good health, enrolled as a control in a pregnancy study. The rearrangement links TRBV19 to TRBJ2-1; a possible D gene is TRBD2 (5 bases). This CDR3 reads CATSNRGLYNEQFF. CDR3 in DNA: TGTGCCACGTCGAACAGAGGGCTATACAATGAGCAGTTCTTC.